The T cell receptor beta chain under discussion was sequenced for a study of blood T cell repertoires in COVID-19. In the source study's methods: Estimates of nucleated cell counts were drawn from the amplification of reference gene primers. Profiled with immunoSEQ multiplex PCR; TCRdb holds only in-frame clones, not every one. V and J calls and clone size follow that table, whereas D and trimming were derived from the DNA. The sample consists of roughly 320,000 clones, 85% to 95% of them appearing once. The CDR3 sequence is 16 residues long. Germline V lookup: CDR1 SEHNR, CDR2 FQNEAQ (reference sequence). Trimming cost V 4 bases and J 9 bases; bases outside gene matches: 13. Participant age was about 18 to 95 years, and participants resided in fewer than 30 US areas.

The TCR originated in a woman aged 30 to 39 who had been exposed to COVID-19. Sequenced input: PBMCs or T cells enriched from blood (not recorded which). The rearrangement links TRBV7-9 to TRBJ2-1; TRBD1 agrees at 9 bases. The CDR3 coding sequence is TGTGCCAGCAGCTCCTTAACCGGGACAGGGAGGGGTGAGCAGTTCTTC. As protein: CASSSLTGTGRGEQFF.